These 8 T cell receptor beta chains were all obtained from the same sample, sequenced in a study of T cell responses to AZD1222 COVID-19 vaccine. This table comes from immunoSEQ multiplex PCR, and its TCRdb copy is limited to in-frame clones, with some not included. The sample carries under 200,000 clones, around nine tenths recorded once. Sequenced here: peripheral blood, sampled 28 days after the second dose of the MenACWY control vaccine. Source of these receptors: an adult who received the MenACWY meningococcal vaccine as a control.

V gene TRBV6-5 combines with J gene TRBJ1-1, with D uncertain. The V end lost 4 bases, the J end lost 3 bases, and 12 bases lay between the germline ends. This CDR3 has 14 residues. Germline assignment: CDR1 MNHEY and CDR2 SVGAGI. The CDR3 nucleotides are TGTGCCAGCAGTTCGGAACGGGGTTACACTGAAGCTTTCTTT. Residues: CASSSERGYTEAFF.

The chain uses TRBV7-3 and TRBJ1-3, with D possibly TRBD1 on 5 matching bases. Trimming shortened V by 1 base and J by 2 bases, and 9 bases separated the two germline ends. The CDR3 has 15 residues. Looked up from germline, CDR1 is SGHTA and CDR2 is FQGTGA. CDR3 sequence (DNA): TGTGCCAGCAGCTTAAGTACAGGCCCTGGAAACACCATATATTTT. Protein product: CASSLSTGPGNTIYF. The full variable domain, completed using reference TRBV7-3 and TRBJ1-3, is GAGVSQTPSNKVTEKGKYVELRCDPISGHTALYWYRQSLGQGPEFLIYFQGTGAADDSGLPNDRFFAVRPEGSVSTLKIQRTERGDSAVYLCASSLSTGPGNTIYFGEGSWLTVV.

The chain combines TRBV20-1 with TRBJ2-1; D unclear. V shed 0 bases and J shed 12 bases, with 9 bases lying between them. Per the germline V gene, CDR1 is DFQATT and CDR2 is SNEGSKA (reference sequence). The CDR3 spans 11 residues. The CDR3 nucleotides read TGCAGTGCTAGAGATTCCCGCGGGCAGTTCTTC. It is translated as CSARDSRGQFF.

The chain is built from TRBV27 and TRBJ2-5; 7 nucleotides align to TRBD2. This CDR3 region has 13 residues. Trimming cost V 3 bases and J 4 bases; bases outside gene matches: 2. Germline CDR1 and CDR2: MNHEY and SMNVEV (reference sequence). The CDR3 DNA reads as TGTGCCAGCAGTTTGGCGGGAGCAGAGACCCAGTACTTC. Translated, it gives CASSLAGAETQYF.

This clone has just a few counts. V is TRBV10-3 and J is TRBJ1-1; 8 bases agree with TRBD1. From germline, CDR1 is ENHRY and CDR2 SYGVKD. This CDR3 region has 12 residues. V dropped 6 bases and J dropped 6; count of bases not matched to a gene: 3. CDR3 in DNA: TGTGCCATCAGCACAGGGGGACCTGAAGCTTTCTTT. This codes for CAISTGGPEAFF.

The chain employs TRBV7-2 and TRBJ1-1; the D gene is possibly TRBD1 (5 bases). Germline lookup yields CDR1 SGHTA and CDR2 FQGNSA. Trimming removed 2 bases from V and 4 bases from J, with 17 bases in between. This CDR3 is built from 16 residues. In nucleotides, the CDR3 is TGTGCCAGCAGCTTACTGAGGGGAGGTCCGGGCACTGAAGCTTTCTTT. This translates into CASSLLRGGPGTEAFF.

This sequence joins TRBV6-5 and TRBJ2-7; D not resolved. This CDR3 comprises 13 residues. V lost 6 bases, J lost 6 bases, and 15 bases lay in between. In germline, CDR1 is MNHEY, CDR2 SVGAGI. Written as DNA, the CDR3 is TGTGCCAGCAGCTCTTTTTTAGATGGCGAGCAGTACTTC. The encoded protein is CASSSFLDGEQYF.

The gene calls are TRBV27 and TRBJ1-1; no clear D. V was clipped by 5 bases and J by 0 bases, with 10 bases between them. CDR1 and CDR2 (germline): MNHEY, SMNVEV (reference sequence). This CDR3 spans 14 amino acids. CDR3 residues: CASSPGWVNTEAFF. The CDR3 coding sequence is TGTGCCAGCAGTCCCGGTTGGGTGAACACTGAAGCTTTCTTT.